These 6 T cell receptor beta chains came from one sample sequenced in a study of cytomegalovirus exposure and HLA in healthy donors. The PCR had 60 Vbeta and 13 Jbeta primers. Only in-frame clones appear in the TCRdb table, and some are missing; sequencing was by immunoSEQ multiplex PCR. In the table there are approximately 89,000 clones, roughly three quarters of which are singletons. The specimen was PBMCs. All receptors derive from a man under 40 in good health and CMV-seronegative.

This chain joins TRBV7-2 and TRBJ2-3; TRBD2 might be the D (6 bases). Trimming shortened V by 2 bases and J by 4 bases, and 10 bases separated the two germline ends. Germline CDR1 is SGHTA and CDR2 is FQGNSA. This CDR3 contains 14 residues. CDR3 sequence (DNA): TGTGCCAGCAGCTTACCAGGGAGGCCAGATACGCAGTATTTT. Its translation is CASSLPGRPDTQYF.

This clone was found a few times. The gene calls are TRBV29-1 and TRBJ2-7; D uncertain. Germline V lookup: CDR1 SQVTM, CDR2 ANQGSEA. V lost 5 bases to trimming and J lost 4 bases, with 12 bases between them. The CDR3 covers 12 residues. CDR3 loop: CSVSNSRYEQYF. Written as DNA, the CDR3 is TGCAGCGTTTCCAATAGCCGGTACGAGCAGTACTTC.

This clone was recorded a few times. This chain joins TRBV11-2 and TRBJ1-4, with 8 bases matching TRBD1. V shed 6 bases and J 3 bases; nucleotides not matched to a gene: 3. There are 14 residues in the CDR3. Per germline, CDR1 SGHAT and CDR2 FQNNGV. The CDR3 loop reads CASRYRGSNEKLFF. For the CDR3, the DNA is TGTGCCAGCAGGTACAGGGGGTCTAATGAAAAACTGTTTTTT.

The chain couples TRBV10-3 to TRBJ1-1, with 8 nucleotides matching TRBD1. The length of the CDR3 is 14 residues. The germline gives CDR1 ENHRY, CDR2 SYGVKD. The V and J ends lost 10 bases and 6 bases, in that order; junction bases with no gene match: 13. The CDR3 DNA reads TGTGCCACACAGGGGGGGCAAGGGGGTGCTGAAGCTTTCTTT. Translation: CATQGGQGGAEAFF.

This clone was counted only a few times. The rearrangement links TRBV25-1 to TRBJ2-7, with TRBD1 matching 11 bases. CDR3 size: 15 residues. Trimming removed 4 bases from V and 0 bases from J; junction bases left unmatched: 2. In germline, CDR1 is MGHDK, CDR2 SYGVNS. CDR3 DNA sequence: TGTGCCAGCAGTGCCGGGACAGGGGGCTCCTACGAGCAGTACTTC. Translating it yields CASSAGTGGSYEQYF.

The chain is built from TRBV5-6 and TRBJ2-7; D gene ambiguous. V shed 1 base and J shed 2 bases, with 10 bases lying between them. The CDR3 has 14 amino acids. Germline-derived CDR1 and CDR2 are SGHDT and YYEEEE. In nucleotides, the CDR3 is TGTGCCAGCAGCTTGATTGCGGTCCCCTACGAGCAGTACTTC. Its translation is CASSLIAVPYEQYF.